These T cell receptor beta chains were read from a single sample in a study of PD-1 blockade in classical Hodgkin lymphoma. Only in-frame clones appear in the TCRdb table, and some are missing; sequencing was by immunoSEQ multiplex PCR. The sample consists of about 22,000 clones, about 80% of them appearing once. The sequencing used peripheral blood mononuclear cells (PBMCs), collected before the fourth cycle of nivolumab. These receptors were collected from a human donor with classical Hodgkin lymphoma. Each CDR3 is given with its conserved first and last residue. D genes are given only for firm matches. Clone size, where shown, is once, few, many, or a class for clones that have expanded.

NA	once	TRBV2	TRBJ2-1	TGTGCCAGCAGTGATTCTAACTACAATGAGCAGTTCTTC	CASSDSNYNEQFF
NA	NA	TRBV11-3	TRBJ2-5	TGTGCCAGCAGCTTAGGAGGGGGAGGAGAGACCCAGTACTTC	CASSLGGGGETQYF
NA	NA	TRBV6-5	TRBJ1-4	TGTGCCAGCAGTACCTGGGGGGCGAGTGAAAAACTGTTTTTT	CASSTWGASEKLFF
NA	NA	TRBV19	TRBJ2-7	TGTGCCAGTAACAGCCATTACGGGACGGAGTCCTACGAGCAGTACTTC	CASNSHYGTESYEQYF
NA	few	TRBV6-6	TRBJ2-3	TGTGCCAGCAGTTACAGCCAGGCCCCCACAGATACGCAGTATTTT	CASSYSQAPTDTQYF
TRBD1	NA	TRBV6-1	TRBJ1-3	TGTGCCAGCAGTAGACAGGGGAAGTCTGGAAACACCATATATTTT	CASSRQGKSGNTIYF
TRBD2	NA	TRBV5-1	TRBJ2-5	TGCGCCAGCAGCTTCCTAGGGCTAGCGGGAGAGACCCAGTACTTC	CASSFLGLAGETQYF
TRBD1	few	TRBV5-4	TRBJ2-3	TGTGCCAGCAGCTTTTACAGGGGGAATCTGGATACGCAGTATTTT	CASSFYRGNLDTQYF
NA	once	TRBV9	TRBJ1-1	TGTGCCAGCAGCGTAGGGGTGGGAGGGGGATGGATGAACACTGAAGCTTTCTTT	CASSVGVGGGWMNTEAFF
NA	NA	TRBV5-1	TRBJ1-2	TGCGCCAGCAGCTTGGGGTCCCGGAAGGAGGGCTACACCTTC	CASSLGSRKEGYTF
NA	NA	TRBV14	TRBJ1-1	TGTGCCAGCAGCCATTGGGGGACTGAAGCTTTCTTT	CASSHWGTEAFF
NA	once	TRBV21-1	TRBJ2-1	TGTGCCAGCAGCAAACTAGGCAGGGCAGAGTCCAATGAGCAGTTCTTC	CASSKLGRAESNEQFF
NA	NA	TRBV27	TRBJ1-1	TGTGCCAGCAGTATGGCCTTTTCCCTGGGGGACACTGAAGCTTTCTTT	CASSMAFSLGDTEAFF
TRBD2	NA	TRBV19	TRBJ2-1	TGTGCCAGTAGACTAGCGGGAGTAGGCAATGAGCAGTTCTTC	CASRLAGVGNEQFF
NA	NA	TRBV19	TRBJ2-7	TGTGCCAGTAGGGGTAGTGGCGAGCAGTACTTC	CASRGSGEQYF
NA	NA	TRBV7-9	TRBJ2-2	TGTGCCAGCAGCTTAGAATATGGAAGGAACACCGGGGAGCTGTTTTTT	CASSLEYGRNTGELFF
NA	few	TRBV9	TRBJ2-2	TGTGCCAGCAGCGTAGAAAGTCACACCGGGGAGCTGTTTTTT	CASSVESHTGELFF
TRBD1	once	TRBV5-1	TRBJ1-4	TGCGCCAGCAGAAACCCGGGACAGGTGAATGAAAAACTGTTTTTT	CASRNPGQVNEKLFF
NA	few	TRBV5-6	TRBJ1-1	TGTGCCAGCAGCTTATCGGTCGGGGGAATGGGCACTGAAGCTTTCTTT	CASSLSVGGMGTEAFF
TRBD2	NA	TRBV6-5	TRBJ2-7	TGTGCCAGCAGAGCTACTCCCGAGCGGGACTACGAGCAGTACTTC	CASRATPERDYEQYF
NA	NA	TRBV6-5	TRBJ2-1	TGTGCCAGCAGTTACACCCTAGGTGGGTCGGGTGAGCAGTTCTTC	CASSYTLGGSGEQFF
TRBD1	NA	TRBV6-1	TRBJ1-1	TGTGCCCGGAATTACAGGGGGAACACTGAAGCTTTCTTT	CARNYRGNTEAFF
TRBD2	NA	TRBV5-1	TRBJ2-1	TGCGCCAGCAGCTTGTTGGCGGGAGGGACCTACAATGAGCAGTTCTTC	CASSLLAGGTYNEQFF
TRBD2	NA	TRBV6-5	TRBJ2-7	TGTGCCAGCAGACCACTTGGGCAGGGAGGGTACGAGCAGTACTTC	CASRPLGQGGYEQYF
TRBD1	NA	TRBV7-7	TRBJ2-2	TGTGCTAGCAGCCCCGGGACAGGGGTGGCGGGGGAGCTGTTTTTT	CASSPGTGVAGELFF